The source of this TCR beta chain is a study of graft-versus-host responses after intestinal transplantation. Study context: Multivisceral, liver-intestinal, or isolated intestinal transplants were performed in recipients.

The germline V gene has CDR1 MNHNY and CDR2 SVGAGI (reference sequence). Trimming stripped 5 bases from V and 0 bases from J, with 8 bases between. The CDR3 spans 14 residues. Responders (roughly 200,000, CFSE-labeled) were co-plated with roughly 200,000 irradiated, violet-dye-labeled stimulators. Following the reaction, CD3+CD4+ and CD3+CD8+ responders that were proliferating and CFSE-low underwent sorting. Libraries were prepared by immunoSEQ multiplex PCR; TCRdb keeps only in-frame clonotypes and omits some of them. The sample has 21,000 or so clones, 55% to 70% seen once. The sample here was alloreactive CD4+ T cells from a mixed lymphocyte reaction culture, taken before intestinal transplant. As for subset: CFSE-low proliferating T cells sorted from roughly six-day pre-transplant mixed lymphocyte reaction (GvH or HvG direction). The chain joins TRBV6-6 to TRBJ1-3; no clear D gene. The receptor's source is a human patient who received an intestinal transplant. This CDR3 is CASSPRSSGNTIYF. The CDR3 DNA is TGTGCCAGCAGTCCCCGGAGCTCTGGAAACACCATATATTTT.